The TCR beta chain under discussion was sequenced for a study of cytomegalovirus exposure and HLA in healthy donors. V lost 5 bases to trimming and J lost 5 bases, with 10 bases between them. The CDR3 runs to 13 residues. Germline V gene lookup returns CDR1 MNHNY and CDR2 SVGAGI (reference sequence). 13 Jbeta primers and 60 Vbeta primers were used for the PCR. How the authors handled the data: About 11 million of roughly 81 million unique TCR beta chains were shared, per a later count. Repertoires were generated with immunoSEQ multiplex PCR, while TCRdb's copy carries only in-frame clones and drops some. D and trimming were read from the DNA, whereas the V and J calls and clone size are those reported in that table. The table records 90,000 to 150,000 clones, roughly 80% of them present only once. Worth noting for this clone: Distinct nucleotide sequences in the sample also encode this CDR3.

This chain uses TRBV6-6 with TRBJ1-5; TRBD1 might be the D (6 bases). This sequence was found in a woman under 30 in good health and CMV-seronegative. The sequenced sample consisted of PBMCs. The chain's CDR3 is CASSLQGDQPQHF. CDR3 nucleotides: TGTGCCAGCAGTCTACAGGGTGATCAGCCCCAGCATTTT.